The 29 T cell receptor beta chains given below trace back to one sample, sequenced in a study of OX40 agonist ivuxolimab in advanced cancers. Only in-frame clones appear in the TCRdb table, and some are missing; sequencing was by immunoSEQ multiplex PCR. The sample has about 62,000 clones; 88% are singletons. The specimen comprised CD4+ or CD8+ T cells sorted from blood, sampled in a trial of the OX40 agonist ivuxolimab. The receptors here all came from an adult with an advanced solid tumor such as melanoma, head and neck, liver or kidney cancer.

The gene calls are TRBV28 and TRBJ1-4; D remains unclear. The CDR3 contains 15 residues. V dropped 2 bases and J dropped 1 base, with 8 bases sitting between them. Per the germline V gene, CDR1 is MDHEN and CDR2 is SYDVKM. The CDR3 here is CASSLDGGTNEKLFF. The DNA for the CDR3 is TGTGCCAGCAGTTTAGACGGTGGAACTAATGAAAAACTGTTTTTT. Combining the CDR3 with reference TRBV28 and TRBJ1-4 gives the whole variable domain DVKVTQSSRYLVKRTGEKVFLECVQDMDHENMFWYRQDPGLGLRLIYFSYDVKMKEKGDIPEGYSVSREKKERFSLILESASTNQTSMYLCASSLDGGTNEKLFFGSGTQLSVL.

The rearrangement uses TRBV27 and TRBJ1-1; D is ambiguous. The ends were cut back, 4 bases at V and 9 bases at J, with 9 bases in the middle. This CDR3 is built from 11 residues. Germline loops: CDR1 MNHEY, CDR2 SMNVEV (reference sequence). The CDR3 DNA reads as TGTGCCAGCAGTTCCGGGCAGCAAGCTTTCTTT. It specifies CASSSGQQAFF.

This rearrangement joins TRBV2 to TRBJ1-5, with no clear D. V lost 2 bases and J lost 2, with 13 bases in between. Germline V gives CDR1 SNHLY, CDR2 FYNNEI. The CDR3 sequence is 16 residues long. This CDR3 reads CASSENEGYGNQPQHF. CDR3 nucleotides: TGTGCCAGCAGTGAAAACGAGGGTTATGGCAATCAGCCCCAGCATTTT. The full variable domain, rest sourced from reference TRBV2 and TRBJ1-5, is EPEVTQTPSHQVTQMGQEVILRCVPISNHLYFYWYRQILGQKVEFLVSFYNNEISEKSEIFDDQFSVERPDGSNFTLKIRSTKLEDSAMYFCASSENEGYGNQPQHFGDGTRLSIL.

The chain is built from TRBV6-4 and TRBJ2-2, with 7 bases identical to TRBD1. V was clipped by 10 bases and J by 5 bases; unmatched bases: 13. The CDR3 extends over 15 amino acids. Germline CDR1 MRHNA, CDR2 SNTAGT. The CDR3 DNA reads TGTGCCACTCGGTACGACAGGGCAGGAACCGGGGAGCTGTTTTTT. Translated, it gives CATRYDRAGTGELFF.

CDR3 sequence reads: CAISDSKRTNTEAFF. The CDR3 DNA sequence: TGTGCCATCAGCGACAGTAAAAGGACGAACACTGAAGCTTTCTTT. This chain joins TRBV10-3 and TRBJ1-1; D perhaps matches TRBD1 (5 bases). Germline V gene data show CDR1 as ENHRY and CDR2 as SYGVKD. Trimming removed 6 bases at V and 1 base at J, with 15 bases between. CDR3 length: 15 amino acids.

CDR3 nucleotides: TGTGCCAGCAGTTACTATGACCCTCAGGGGGAGGATGGCTACACCTTC. Its translation is CASSYYDPQGEDGYTF. The genes are TRBV6-5 and TRBJ1-2; 7 nucleotides agree with TRBD1. Germline trimming cut 1 base from V and 6 bases from J; bases unmatched to any gene: 11. CDR1 is MNHEY and CDR2 is SVGAGI in the germline V gene. This CDR3 has 16 residues.

The chain carries TRBV2 and TRBJ1-1; D is undetermined. Looked up from germline, CDR1 is SNHLY and CDR2 is FYNNEI. This CDR3 spans 11 amino acids. V gave up 8 bases and J gave up 1 base, with 5 bases separating them. For the CDR3, the DNA is TGTGCCAGCGTCCAGAACACTGAAGCTTTCTTT. Residues: CASVQNTEAFF.

This clone occurred once. The chain uses TRBV5-1 and TRBJ2-7; 8 bases map to TRBD2. CDR1 SGHRS and CDR2 YFSETQ come from the germline V gene. V lost 4 bases and J lost 5; bases outside the gene matches: 14. The CDR3 sequence is 16 residues long. The CDR3 DNA reads as TGCGCCAGCAGCCCCGCCAATTTAGCGGGGAAGAACGAGCAGTACTTC. This sequence encodes CASSPANLAGKNEQYF.

This clone was observed a handful of times. V usage is TRBV27 and J usage is TRBJ2-3, with D maybe TRBD1 (6 bases). Trimming shortened V by 4 bases and J by 2 bases, and 13 bases separated the two germline ends. The germline V gene has CDR1 MNHEY and CDR2 SMNVEV (reference sequence). CDR3 length: 15 residues. CDR3 in amino acids: CASSYRTATTDTQYF. CDR3 in DNA: TGTGCCAGCAGTTATCGGACAGCCACCACAGATACGCAGTATTTT.

V gene TRBV6-6 combines with J gene TRBJ1-2; D is unresolved. The CDR3 runs 13 residues. CDR1 MNHNY and CDR2 SVGAGI come from the germline V gene (reference sequence). The V end was cut by 3 bases, the J end by 2 bases, with 7 bases between. CDR3 in DNA: TGTGCCAGCAGTTATGGGCAGAACTATGGCTACACCTTC. It translates to CASSYGQNYGYTF.

The chain employs TRBV21-1 and TRBJ1-4. TRBV21-1 is a known pseudogene. This CDR3 has 16 amino acids. The CDR3 spells CASSSFRRQINEKLFF. The CDR3 region has the DNA TGTGCCAGCAGCTCTTTCAGGAGGCAGATAAATGAAAAACTGTTTTTT.

This chain links TRBV5-4 with TRBJ1-2; D is undetermined. Germline V gene lookup returns CDR1 SGHNT and CDR2 YYREEE (reference sequence). This CDR3 is built from 12 residues. Trimming removed 4 bases from V and 4 bases from J, with 8 bases in between. The CDR3 sequence is CASSPGVYGYTF. CDR3 bases: TGTGCCAGCAGCCCGGGCGTCTATGGCTACACCTTC.

V usage is TRBV10-2 and J usage is TRBJ1-4; a possible D gene is TRBD1 (6 bases). CDR1 WSHSY and CDR2 SAAADI come from the germline V gene. The V end was cut by 4 bases, the J end by 1 base, with 13 bases between. The CDR3 is 16 amino acids. The CDR3 bases are TGCGCCAGCAGTGGGCCGACAGGCCAAACTAATGAAAAACTGTTTTTT. Residues: CASSGPTGQTNEKLFF.

The V gene is TRBV28, the J gene TRBJ1-2, with no clear D. CDR3 length equals 17 residues. Germline assignment: CDR1 MDHEN and CDR2 SYDVKM. Trimming pared 1 base from V and 2 bases from J, leaving 17 bases between. This chain's CDR3 is CASSLFSSIGANYGYTF. The CDR3 region has the DNA TGTGCCAGCAGTTTATTTAGCTCCATTGGTGCGAACTATGGCTACACCTTC.

The chain uses TRBV5-1 and TRBJ2-3; the match to TRBD1 covers 9 bases. Germline V gene data show CDR1 as SGHRS and CDR2 as YFSETQ. Losses at the gene ends were 4 bases for V and 6 bases for J; bases not matched to a gene: 12. The CDR3 totals 16 residues. CDR3 sequence: CASSVRTGGASDTQYF. Here the CDR3 DNA reads TGCGCCAGCAGCGTGCGAACAGGGGGCGCATCGGATACGCAGTATTTT.

The J gene is TRBJ2-5, the V gene TRBV19; 7 bases line up with TRBD1. Trimming at V came to 6 bases and at J to 5 bases, leaving 9 bases not matched to a gene. Germline assignment: CDR1 LNHDA and CDR2 SQIVND (reference sequence). This CDR3 has 14 amino acids. CDR3 bases: TGTGCCAGTAGACCCTCGACAGGGCCTGAGACCCAGTACTTC. The encoded protein is CASRPSTGPETQYF. The full variable domain, in which reference TRBV19 and TRBJ2-5 provide the parts outside the CDR3, is DGGITQSPKYLFRKEGQNVTLSCEQNLNHDAMYWYRQDPGQGLRLIYYSQIVNDFQKGDIAEGYSVSREKKESFPLTVTSAQKNPTAFYLCASRPSTGPETQYFGPGTRLLVL.

The gene calls are TRBV9 and TRBJ1-2; D may be TRBD1 (5 bases). Trimming took 3 bases from V and 6 from J, leaving 18 bases between them. There are 15 residues in the CDR3. Germline CDR1 is SGDLS and CDR2 is YYNGEE. The CDR3, as DNA: TGTGCCAGCAGCGGGGGGACTCCCTCGGTTCATGGCTACACCTTC. Translation: CASSGGTPSVHGYTF.

This clone has a handful of counts. V usage is TRBV29-1 and J usage is TRBJ1-1; TRBD1 agrees at 7 bases. Looked up from germline, CDR1 is SQVTM and CDR2 is ANQGSEA. This CDR3 contains 13 residues. After removal of 8 bases from V and 8 bases from J, the junction contained 14 bases not matched to a gene. The CDR3 sequence is CSSLWDSPAEAFF. CDR3 in DNA: TGCAGCTCCCTCTGGGACAGTCCCGCCGAAGCTTTCTTT.

This chain links TRBV14 with TRBJ2-1; 11 bases line up with TRBD2. This CDR3 is 13 amino acids long. V dropped 2 bases and J dropped 10; count of bases not matched to a gene: 1. Germline V gives CDR1 SGHDN, CDR2 FVKESK. The CDR3 reads CASSQTSGGEQFF. CDR3 in DNA: TGTGCCAGCAGCCAAACTAGCGGGGGCGAGCAGTTCTTC.

The gene calls are TRBV6-5 and TRBJ1-5; TRBD1 agrees at 7 bases. Germline trimming cut 6 bases from V and 4 bases from J; bases unmatched to any gene: 9. Germline V lookup: CDR1 MNHEY, CDR2 SVGAGI. This CDR3 comprises 15 residues. CDR3 nucleotides: TGTGCCAGCAGCACACTCACAGGGGATAATCAGCCCCAGCATTTT. Its protein is CASSTLTGDNQPQHF.

The chain has TRBV18 and TRBJ2-5; the D gene is possibly TRBD1 (5 bases). The CDR3 length is 15 residues. CDR1 KGHSH and CDR2 LQKENI come from the germline V gene. V dropped 3 bases and J dropped 1 base, with 12 bases sitting between them. The CDR3 protein is CASSPDSTFQETQYF. For the CDR3, the DNA is TGTGCCAGCTCACCCGACAGTACCTTCCAAGAGACCCAGTACTTC.

In its sample, this clone was seen a few times. This chain uses TRBV9 with TRBJ1-5, with D unresolved. The CDR3 sequence is 16 residues long. Germline V gene sequence: CDR1 SGDLS, CDR2 YYNGEE. Trimming pared 0 bases from V and 0 bases from J, leaving 10 bases between. CDR3 coding DNA: TGTGCCAGCAGCGTAGGCATAGGGCCTAGCAATCAGCCCCAGCATTTT. Translated, it gives CASSVGIGPSNQPQHF.

The gene calls are TRBV7-2 and TRBJ2-1; tentatively, D is TRBD2 (6 bases). The ends were cut back, 1 base at V and 6 bases at J, with 13 bases in the middle. Germline V gene lookup returns CDR1 SGHTA and CDR2 FQGNSA. CDR3 length: 15 amino acids. As DNA, the CDR3 is TGTGCCAGCAGCTTAGACGGGAGCAGGGCCAATGAGCAGTTCTTC. Amino acids: CASSLDGSRANEQFF.

DNA of the CDR3: TGTGCCAGCAGGAAAGGGGAAGCTGGAAACACCATATATTTT. Translation: CASRKGEAGNTIYF. The chain carries TRBV6-5 and TRBJ1-3, with D possibly being TRBD1 (5 bases). The V end was cut by 6 bases, the J end by 2 bases, with 11 bases between. The length of the CDR3 is 14 residues. Germline CDR1 reads MNHEY; CDR2 reads SVGAGI.

J is TRBJ1-4 and V is TRBV7-2; tentative D call: TRBD1 (6 bases). The CDR3 loop spans 15 amino acids. Germline V gene data show CDR1 as SGHTA and CDR2 as FQGNSA. V lost 5 bases and J lost 1, with 11 bases in between. CDR3 nucleotides: TGTGCCAGCAGCCCAGGGGATCGAACTAATGAAAAACTGTTTTTT. This translates into CASSPGDRTNEKLFF.

The chain employs TRBV6-4 and TRBJ1-4; D may be TRBD1 (6 bases). The germline V and J ends were trimmed by 4 bases and 1 base, with 16 bases remaining between them. The germline gives CDR1 MRHNA, CDR2 SNTAGT. CDR3 length: 17 amino acids. The CDR3 DNA is TGTGCCAGCAGTGGGTGGGGGGCCTGGGGAACTAATGAAAAACTGTTTTTT. As protein: CASSGWGAWGTNEKLFF.

The gene calls are TRBV4-1 and TRBJ1-1; D gene unclear. CDR3 length: 17 residues. V lost 0 bases and J lost 5, with 19 bases in between. The germline V gene encodes CDR1 MGHRA and CDR2 YSYEKL. CDR3 DNA: TGCGCCAGCAGCCAAGATCATCGTACAGCCTCTTATACTGAAGCTTTCTTT. Protein sequence: CASSQDHRTASYTEAFF.

The rearrangement joins TRBV9 to TRBJ2-1; 9 bases match TRBD2. The length of the CDR3 is 14 residues. With 4 bases clipped from V and 9 bases from J, the junction kept 8 bases outside the gene matches. Germline V gene data show CDR1 as SGDLS and CDR2 as YYNGEE. The CDR3 nucleotides read TGTGCCAGCAGCTCCTCCGGGACTAGCTTTGAGCAGTTCTTC. Translation: CASSSSGTSFEQFF.

The rearrangement uses TRBV7-2 and TRBJ2-3; 9 nucleotides agree with TRBD2. This CDR3 is 16 amino acids long. Trimming cost V 2 bases and J 1 base; bases outside gene matches: 4. Germline CDR1 is SGHTA and CDR2 is FQGNSA. This CDR3 is CASSLRLAGRTDTQYF. As DNA, the CDR3 is TGTGCCAGCAGCTTACGCCTAGCGGGACGCACAGATACGCAGTATTTT.